This TCR beta chain was profiled in a study of blood T cell repertoires in COVID-19. Looking at the study overall: The study drew acute and convalescent COVID-19 samples from the United States, Italy and Spain. From T cells, B-cell-depleted T cells, or PBMCs came the material, which was cDNA or gDNA.

The method was immunoSEQ multiplex PCR; TCRdb's version includes in-frame clones alone and lacks a portion of them. Of approximately 200,000 clones listed, about 90% are singletons. J was trimmed by 7 bases and V by 1 base; bases with no gene match: 8. The CDR3 is 15 amino acids. Germline V CDR1 and CDR2: MNHEY, SMNVEV (reference sequence). The sample was peripheral blood. V usage is TRBV27 and J usage is TRBJ1-1; TRBD1 matches 8 bases. The TCR sequence derives from a man aged 35 to 55 with active or convalescent COVID-19. In DNA form, the CDR3 reads TGTGCCAGCAGTTTATGGACAGGGCCAACCTTTGAAGCTTTCTTT. Translating gives CASSLWTGPTFEAFF.